This paragraph reports one T cell receptor (beta chain). What antigen it recognizes has not been identified. No qualities accompany the bases; no much larger clone lies one base away. The entry originates in a study of Ad26.COV2.S vaccination and SARS-CoV-2 variants (dated by TCRdb to the early 2020s). As for the study more broadly: Sequencing of the TCRbeta repertoire served to evaluate the specificity and breadth of SARS-CoV-2-reactive T cell receptors following Ad26.COV2.S vaccination. A total of roughly 30 samples were included in the TCR-sequenced set, comprising 19 Ad26.COV2.S vaccine recipients, 5 placebo recipients and 8 SARS-CoV-2 convalescent individuals. Study-level results and caveats: Compared with placebo recipients, Ad26.COV2.S recipients showed higher spike-specific TCR breadth (P = 0.0014). Vaccine and placebo recipients had comparable non-spike TCR breadth, which fits with the vaccine containing only spike. Substantial breadth of spike-specific CD8+ and CD4+ T cell responses was reported after vaccination. According to the authors, total T cell responses may have been underestimated by the TCR breadth and depth analyses.

Taken with the paper, the label for time point translates to: individuals recovered from natural SARS-CoV-2 infection. Trimming removed 1 base from V and 5 bases from J, leaving 6 bases between the germline ends. The germline V gene (reference sequence) gives CDR1 as SEHNR and CDR2 as FQNEAQ. The cysteine opens and the phenylalanine closes a CDR3 of 14 amino acids. Solely the CDR3 DNA is kept, with 42 bases framed from the first base. TCRbeta CDR3 regions were sequenced with the immunoSEQ Assay. After extraction, genomic DNA underwent amplification by bias-controlled multiplex PCR, followed by high-throughput sequencing. In the authors' own workflow: To quantify the absolute abundance of each unique TCRbeta CDR3 region, sequences were collapsed and filtered. T cell fraction was estimated by normalization of TCRbeta template counts to usable DNA, with usable DNA being measured through amplification of reference genes present in all nucleated cells. Repertoire TCRs were annotated as SARS-CoV-2-specific when V gene, CDR3 amino acid sequence and J gene were exactly matched to a known reactive TCR set. The reference SARS-CoV-2 TCR set was obtained from MIRA and was filtered for enrichment in COVID-19-positive ImmuneCODE repertoires, whereby public or cross-reactive TCRs were removed. Using the MIRA antigens, annotated TCRs were further analysed by specific ORF or by position within an ORF. Breadth was defined as annotated unique rearrangements over total unique productive rearrangements; depth was the summed frequency of those rearrangements. TCR breadth was compared between groups using two-sided Wilcoxon rank-sum tests. Not all clones reach the TCRdb copy of this immuneACCESS table, which keeps in-frame sequences only. Checked studies attribute under half of the gap to unresolved V genes and leave the rest unexplained. V, J and clone size derive from that table, while D and trimming were established from the DNA sequence. Present in this sample are 300,000 to 400,000 clones, 92% of which were seen just once. Under 4% of the sample comes from the top ten.

This clonotype was obtained from a human donor who had recovered from COVID-19. This sample comprised peripheral blood, obtained after recovery from COVID-19. The chain is assembled from TRBV7-9 and TRBJ1-6, with the D gene call left open. The DNA sequence is as follows: TGTGCCAGCAGCTTAGTAACACATAATTCACCCCTCCACTTT. This is translated as CASSLVTHNSPLHF.